The T cell receptor beta chain under discussion was sequenced for a study of T cells in Graves' hyperthyroidism and ophthalmopathy. TCR beta CDR3 region amplification was performed from RNA transcripts. Researchers ran a first-round RT-PCR on the TCR CDR3 using the HTBI primer set. From the multiplex PCR reads, TCRdb called clonotypes with MiXCR, one entry per CDR3 protein. Among approximately 720,000 distinct CDR3 sequences listed, around a sixth were seen once. The germline CDR1 and CDR2 sequences are SGHRS and YFSETQ. CDR3 size: 15 residues. V was pared by 2 bases and J by 5 bases, with 2 bases of the junction left unmatched. This clonotype has ten or more counts.

This TCR came from a woman aged 45-65 years with Graves' hyperthyroidism that later progressed to Graves' ophthalmopathy. The sequenced material came from blood. The chain combines TRBV5-1 with TRBJ2-1; 12 bases match TRBD2. The CDR3 nucleotides are TGCGCCAGCAGCTTTCTAGCGGGGGGGCACAATGAGCAGTTCTTC. Protein sequence: CASSFLAGGHNEQFF.